This entry lists 4 T cell receptor beta chains sequenced from one sample in a study of OX40 agonist ivuxolimab in advanced cancers. The table came from immunoSEQ multiplex PCR; TCRdb's copy has only in-frame clones and leaves some out. Counted here are some 34,000 clones, approximately 84% occurring once; the ten biggest clones make up about 22%. Sequencing used CD4+ or CD8+ T cells sorted from blood, obtained in a trial of the OX40 agonist ivuxolimab. These receptors all come from an adult with an advanced solid tumor such as melanoma, head and neck, liver or kidney cancer.

J is TRBJ2-7 and V is TRBV30; TRBD2 might be the D (6 bases). The CDR3 runs 12 residues. The V and J ends lost 5 bases and 0 bases respectively, with 8 bases between them. CDR1 and CDR2 (germline): GTSNPN, SVGIG (reference sequence). CDR3 sequence reads: CAWDGSSYEQYF. The CDR3 DNA follows: TGTGCCTGGGACGGGAGCTCCTACGAGCAGTACTTC.

Sample share makes this clone medium-sized. The chain uses TRBV4-3 and TRBJ1-4; TRBD1 matches 8 bases. The germline CDR1 and CDR2 sequences are LGHNA and YSLEER. The CDR3 sequence is 15 residues long. The J segment lost 7 bases and the V segment lost 4 bases, leaving 8 bases of the junction unmatched. The CDR3 region has the DNA TGCGCCAGCAGCCTGTCGACAGGGGTGGGTGAAAAACTGTTTTTT. Translation gives CASSLSTGVGEKLFF.

The rearrangement links TRBV28 to TRBJ1-1, with TRBD1 as a possible D gene (6 bases). Trimming removed 5 bases from V and 1 base from J, with 14 bases in between. Germline V gene lookup returns CDR1 MDHEN and CDR2 SYDVKM. The CDR3 extends over 15 amino acids. In DNA form, the CDR3 reads TGTGCCAGCAGTCCCTCGACAGGAGAGAACACTGAAGCTTTCTTT. As protein: CASSPSTGENTEAFF.

This chain connects TRBV10-2 to TRBJ2-7; 7 bases map to TRBD1. The CDR3 consists of 11 residues. Germline V gene lookup returns CDR1 WSHSY and CDR2 SAAADI. The trim removed 6 bases at V and 6 bases at J, leaving 2 bases unmatched. CDR3 sequence (DNA): TGCGCCAGCAGAGCAGGGGGCGAGCAGTACTTC. Translating it yields CASRAGGEQYF.